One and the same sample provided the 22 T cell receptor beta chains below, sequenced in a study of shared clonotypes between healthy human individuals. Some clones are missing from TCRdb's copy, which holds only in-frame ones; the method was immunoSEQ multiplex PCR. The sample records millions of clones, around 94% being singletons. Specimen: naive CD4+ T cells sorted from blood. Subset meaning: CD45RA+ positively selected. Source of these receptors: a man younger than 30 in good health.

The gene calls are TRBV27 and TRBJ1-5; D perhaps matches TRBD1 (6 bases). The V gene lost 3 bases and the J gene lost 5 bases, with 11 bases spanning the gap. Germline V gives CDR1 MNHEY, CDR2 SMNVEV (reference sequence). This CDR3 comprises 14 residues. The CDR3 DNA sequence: TGTGCCAGCAGTTTTGGCAGGGGCCATCAGCCCCAGCATTTT. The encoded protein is CASSFGRGHQPQHF.

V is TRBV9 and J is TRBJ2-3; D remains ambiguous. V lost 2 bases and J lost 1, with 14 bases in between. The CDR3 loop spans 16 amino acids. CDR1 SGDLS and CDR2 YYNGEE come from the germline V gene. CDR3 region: CASSVVAAAGTDTQYF. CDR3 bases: TGTGCCAGCAGCGTGGTCGCGGCGGCTGGCACAGATACGCAGTATTTT. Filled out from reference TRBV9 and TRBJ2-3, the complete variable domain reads DSGVTQTPKHLITATGQRVTLRCSPRSGDLSVYWYQQSLDQGLQFLIQYYNGEERAKGNILERFSAQQFPDLHSELNLSSLELGDSALYFCASSVVAAAGTDTQYFGPGTRLTVL.

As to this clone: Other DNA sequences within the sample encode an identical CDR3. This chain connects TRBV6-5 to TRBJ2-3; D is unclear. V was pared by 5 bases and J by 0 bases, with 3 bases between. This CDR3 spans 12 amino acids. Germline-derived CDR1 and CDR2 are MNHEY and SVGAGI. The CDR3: CASSPSTDTQYF. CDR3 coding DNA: TGTGCCAGCAGTCCCAGCACAGATACGCAGTATTTT.

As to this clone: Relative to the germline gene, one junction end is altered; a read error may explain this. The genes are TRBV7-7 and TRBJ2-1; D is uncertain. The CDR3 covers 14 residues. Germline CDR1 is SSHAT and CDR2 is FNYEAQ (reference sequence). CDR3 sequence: CASSLSAVYNEQFF. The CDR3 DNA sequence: TGTGCTAGCAGCTTAAGCGCAGTCTACAATGAGCAGTTCTTC.

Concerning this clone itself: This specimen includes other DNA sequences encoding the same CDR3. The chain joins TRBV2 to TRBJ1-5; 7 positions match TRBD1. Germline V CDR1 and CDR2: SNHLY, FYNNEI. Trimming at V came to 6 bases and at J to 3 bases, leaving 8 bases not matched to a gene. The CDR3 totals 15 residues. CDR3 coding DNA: TGTGCCAGCAGACGGGACAGCCCATCCAATCAGCCCCAGCATTTT. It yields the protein CASRRDSPSNQPQHF. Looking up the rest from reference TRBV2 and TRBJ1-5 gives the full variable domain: EPEVTQTPSHQVTQMGQEVILRCVPISNHLYFYWYRQILGQKVEFLVSFYNNEISEKSEIFDDQFSVERPDGSNFTLKIRSTKLEDSAMYFCASRRDSPSNQPQHFGDGTRLSIL.

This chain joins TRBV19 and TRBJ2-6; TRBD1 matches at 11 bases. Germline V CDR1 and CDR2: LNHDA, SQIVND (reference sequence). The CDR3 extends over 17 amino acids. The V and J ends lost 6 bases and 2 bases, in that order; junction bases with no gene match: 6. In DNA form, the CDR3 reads TGTGCCAGTAGGCCGGGACAGGGGGATCCTGGGGCCAACGTCCTGACTTTC. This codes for CASRPGQGDPGANVLTF.

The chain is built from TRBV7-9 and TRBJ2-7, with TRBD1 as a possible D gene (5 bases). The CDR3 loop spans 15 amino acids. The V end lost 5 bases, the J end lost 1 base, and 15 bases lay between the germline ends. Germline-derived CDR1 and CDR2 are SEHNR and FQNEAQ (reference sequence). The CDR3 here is CASSKTAIPSYEQYF. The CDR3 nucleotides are TGTGCCAGCAGCAAGACAGCTATACCATCCTACGAGCAGTACTTC.

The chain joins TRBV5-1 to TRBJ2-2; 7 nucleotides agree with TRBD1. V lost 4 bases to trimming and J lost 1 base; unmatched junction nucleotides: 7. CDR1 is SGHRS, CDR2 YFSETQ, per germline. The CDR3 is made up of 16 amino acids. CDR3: CASSPGWTGNTGELFF. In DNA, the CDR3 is TGCGCCAGCAGCCCGGGCTGGACAGGGAACACCGGGGAGCTGTTTTTT.

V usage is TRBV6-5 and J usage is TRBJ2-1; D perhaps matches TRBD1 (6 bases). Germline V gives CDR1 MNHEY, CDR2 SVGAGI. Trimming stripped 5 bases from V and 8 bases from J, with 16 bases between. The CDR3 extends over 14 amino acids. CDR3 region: CASSPPGARDEQFF. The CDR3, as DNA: TGTGCCAGCAGTCCCCCAGGGGCGAGAGATGAGCAGTTCTTC.

This CDR3 reads CAWSRDRPYEQYF. CDR3 DNA: TGTGCCTGGAGCCGGGACAGGCCCTACGAGCAGTACTTC. The chain has TRBV30 and TRBJ2-5, with 8 bases aligning to TRBD1. The end of the DNA is better explained by TRBJ2-7, so the J call may be wrong. Germline-derived CDR1 and CDR2 are GTSNPN and SVGIG (reference sequence). This CDR3 is built from 13 residues.

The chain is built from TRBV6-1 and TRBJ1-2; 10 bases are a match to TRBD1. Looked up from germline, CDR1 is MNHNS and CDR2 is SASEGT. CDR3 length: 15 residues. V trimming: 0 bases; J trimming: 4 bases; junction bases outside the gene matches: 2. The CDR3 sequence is CASSEAGTGVYGYTF. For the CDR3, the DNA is TGTGCCAGCAGTGAAGCGGGGACAGGGGTCTATGGCTACACCTTC.

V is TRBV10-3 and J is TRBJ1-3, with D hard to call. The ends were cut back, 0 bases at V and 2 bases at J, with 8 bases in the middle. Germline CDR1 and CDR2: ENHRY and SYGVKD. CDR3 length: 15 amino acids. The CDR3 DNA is TGTGCCATCAGTGAGTCGCTGGGAACTGGAAACACCATATATTTT. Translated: CAISESLGTGNTIYF.

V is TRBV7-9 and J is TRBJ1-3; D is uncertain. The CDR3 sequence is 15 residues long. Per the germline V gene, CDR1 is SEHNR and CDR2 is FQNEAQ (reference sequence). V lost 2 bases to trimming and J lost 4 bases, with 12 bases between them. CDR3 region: CASSLWLDRGNTIYF. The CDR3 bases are TGTGCCAGCAGCTTATGGTTGGACCGGGGAAACACCATATATTTT.

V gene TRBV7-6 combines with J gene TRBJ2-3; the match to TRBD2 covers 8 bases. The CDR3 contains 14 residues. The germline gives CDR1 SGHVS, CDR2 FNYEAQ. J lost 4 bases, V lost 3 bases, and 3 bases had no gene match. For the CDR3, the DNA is TGTGCCAGCAGCTTCGGGGGGGCCGCAGATACGCAGTATTTT. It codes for CASSFGGAADTQYF.

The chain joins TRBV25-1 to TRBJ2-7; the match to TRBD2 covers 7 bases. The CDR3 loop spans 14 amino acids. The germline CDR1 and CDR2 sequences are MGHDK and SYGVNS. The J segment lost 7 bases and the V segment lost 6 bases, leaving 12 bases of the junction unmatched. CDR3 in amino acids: CASRGTPLGGEQYF. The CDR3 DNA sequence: TGTGCCAGCAGAGGGACTCCTCTGGGAGGGGAGCAGTACTTC.

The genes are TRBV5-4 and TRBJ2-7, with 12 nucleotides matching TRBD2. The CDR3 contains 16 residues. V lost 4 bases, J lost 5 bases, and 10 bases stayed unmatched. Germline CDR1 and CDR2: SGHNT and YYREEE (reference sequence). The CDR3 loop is CASSHMTSGSNNEQYF. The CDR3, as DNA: TGTGCCAGCAGCCACATGACTAGCGGGAGTAACAACGAGCAGTACTTC.

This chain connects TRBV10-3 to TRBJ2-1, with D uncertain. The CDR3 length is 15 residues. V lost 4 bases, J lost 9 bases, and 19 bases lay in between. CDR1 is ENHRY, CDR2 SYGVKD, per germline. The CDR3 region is CAISVAAGSGGEQFF. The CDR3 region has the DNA TGTGCCATCAGTGTTGCCGCAGGTTCGGGCGGTGAGCAGTTCTTC.

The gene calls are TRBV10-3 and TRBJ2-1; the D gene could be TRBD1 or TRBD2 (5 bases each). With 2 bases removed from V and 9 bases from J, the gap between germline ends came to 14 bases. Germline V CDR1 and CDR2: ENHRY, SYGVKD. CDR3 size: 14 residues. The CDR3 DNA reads TGTGCCATCAGTGAGACTAGGGGATTGGGTGAGCAGTTCTTC. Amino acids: CAISETRGLGEQFF.

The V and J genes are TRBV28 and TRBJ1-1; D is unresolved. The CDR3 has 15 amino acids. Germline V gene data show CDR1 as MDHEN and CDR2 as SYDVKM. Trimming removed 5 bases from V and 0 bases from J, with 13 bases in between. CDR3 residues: CASSLRTGMNTEAFF. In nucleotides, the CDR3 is TGTGCCAGCAGTCTCCGGACGGGAATGAACACTGAAGCTTTCTTT.

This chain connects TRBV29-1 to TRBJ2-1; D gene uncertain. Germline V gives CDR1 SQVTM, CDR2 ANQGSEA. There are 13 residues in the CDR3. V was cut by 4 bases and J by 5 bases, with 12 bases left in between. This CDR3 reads CSVVQRLHNEQFF. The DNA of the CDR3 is TGCAGCGTTGTCCAGAGACTTCACAATGAGCAGTTCTTC.

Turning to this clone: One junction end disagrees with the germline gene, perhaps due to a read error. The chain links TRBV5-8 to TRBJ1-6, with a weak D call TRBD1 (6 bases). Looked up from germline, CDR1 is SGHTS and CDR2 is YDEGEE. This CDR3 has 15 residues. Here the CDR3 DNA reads TGTGCCAGCAGACAGGACAGCCAGCGGGATTCAGCCCTCCACTTT. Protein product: CASRQDSQRDSALHF.

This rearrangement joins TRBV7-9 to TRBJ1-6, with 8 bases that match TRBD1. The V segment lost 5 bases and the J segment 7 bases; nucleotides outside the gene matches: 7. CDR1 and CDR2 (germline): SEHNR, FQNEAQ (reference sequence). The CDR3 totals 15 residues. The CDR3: CASSNRQGMNSPLHF. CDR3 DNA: TGTGCCAGCAGCAACAGACAGGGGATGAATTCACCCCTCCACTTT. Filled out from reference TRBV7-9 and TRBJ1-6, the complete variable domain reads DTGVSQNPRHKITKRGQNVTFRCDPISEHNRLYWYRQTLGQGPEFLTYFQNEAQLEKSRLLSDRFSAERPKGSFSTLEIQRTEQGDSAMYLCASSNRQGMNSPLHFGNGTRLTVT.